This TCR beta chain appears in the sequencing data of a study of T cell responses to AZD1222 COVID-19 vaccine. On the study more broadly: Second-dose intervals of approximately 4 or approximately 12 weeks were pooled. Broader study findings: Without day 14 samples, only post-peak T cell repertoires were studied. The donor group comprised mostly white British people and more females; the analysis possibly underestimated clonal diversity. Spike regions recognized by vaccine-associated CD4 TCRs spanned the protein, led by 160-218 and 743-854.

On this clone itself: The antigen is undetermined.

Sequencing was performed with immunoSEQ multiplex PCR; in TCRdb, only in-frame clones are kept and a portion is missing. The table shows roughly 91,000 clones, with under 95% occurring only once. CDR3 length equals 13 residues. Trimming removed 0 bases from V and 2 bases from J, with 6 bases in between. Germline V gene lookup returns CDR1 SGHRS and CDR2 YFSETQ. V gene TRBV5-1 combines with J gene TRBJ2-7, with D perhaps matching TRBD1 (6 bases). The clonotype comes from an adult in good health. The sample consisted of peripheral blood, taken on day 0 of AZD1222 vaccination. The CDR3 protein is CASSLGDTYEQYF. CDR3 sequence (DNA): TGCGCCAGCAGCTTGGGGGACACCTACGAGCAGTACTTC.